Below, 26 T cell receptor beta chains from the same sample are listed, as sequenced in a study of blood T cell repertoires in COVID-19. The method was immunoSEQ multiplex PCR; TCRdb's version includes in-frame clones alone and lacks a portion of them. The sample carries 150,000 or so clones, around 83% recorded once. Sequencing was done on a sample of PBMCs or T cells enriched from blood (not recorded which). These receptors all come from a man aged 50-59 years who had recovered from COVID-19.

This clone was found once. The chain links TRBV7-9 to TRBJ2-2; 14 bases align to TRBD2. Unmatched junction bases numbered 3, after V lost 6 bases and J lost 0 bases. This CDR3 contains 17 residues. In germline, CDR1 is SEHNR, CDR2 FQNEAQ (reference sequence). CDR3 sequence reads: CASRRTSGGSNTGELFF. CDR3 nucleotides: TGTGCCAGCAGAAGGACTAGCGGGGGGTCGAACACCGGGGAGCTGTTTTTT. The variable domain in full, completed from reference TRBV7-9 and TRBJ2-2, reads DTGVSQNPRHKITKRGQNVTFRCDPISEHNRLYWYRQTLGQGPEFLTYFQNEAQLEKSRLLSDRFSAERPKGSFSTLEIQRTEQGDSAMYLCASRRTSGGSNTGELFFGEGSRLTVL.

The gene calls are TRBV7-2 and TRBJ2-7; 8 bases are shared with TRBD1. V lost 1 base, J lost 3 bases, and 5 bases stayed unmatched. CDR3 length: 15 amino acids. CDR1 and CDR2 from the germline V gene are SGHTA and FQGNSA. Here the CDR3 reads CASSLEGRGLYEQYF. The CDR3 nucleotides are TGTGCCAGCAGCTTAGAGGGCAGGGGGCTCTACGAGCAGTACTTC. The full variable domain, completed using reference TRBV7-2 and TRBJ2-7, is GAGVSQSPSNKVTEKGKDVELRCDPISGHTALYWYRQSLGQGLEFLIYFQGNSAPDKSGLPSDRFSAERTGGSVSTLTIQRTQQEDSAVYLCASSLEGRGLYEQYFGPGTRLTVT.

The table lists this clone with a count of one. The rearrangement joins TRBV3-1 (or the pseudogene TRBV3-2) to TRBJ2-5; no definite D call. The CDR3 extends over 11 amino acids. Per germline, CDR1 LGHDT and CDR2 YNNKEL (reference sequence). The ends were cut back, 7 bases at V and 5 bases at J, with 8 bases in the middle. CDR3 region: CASTYGETQYF. The CDR3 coding sequence is TGTGCCAGCACCTACGGGGAGACCCAGTACTTC.

The chain employs TRBV28 and TRBJ2-3, with 7 positions matching TRBD1. There are 16 residues in the CDR3. Losses at the gene ends were 2 bases for V and 4 bases for J; bases not matched to a gene: 9. Germline V lookup: CDR1 MDHEN, CDR2 SYDVKM. The DNA of the CDR3 is TGTGCCAGCAGTTTACCTCAGTCAGGGGGTGCAGATACGCAGTATTTT. It is translated as CASSLPQSGGADTQYF.

This clone has ten or more counts. J is TRBJ2-3 and V is TRBV13; maybe TRBD1 (6 bases). Looked up from germline, CDR1 is PRHDT and CDR2 is FYEKMQ (reference sequence). The CDR3 length is 15 residues. Trimming took 5 bases from V and 0 from J, leaving 12 bases between them. CDR3 nucleotides: TGTGCCAGCAGCCCGGACAGTCTTAGCACAGATACGCAGTATTTT. This translates into CASSPDSLSTDTQYF.

Here the CDR3 DNA reads TGTGCCAGCAGCTTTTTAACAGGGACTTCACCCCTCCACTTT. Translated: CASSFLTGTSPLHF. The rearrangement uses TRBV7-9 and TRBJ1-6, with D maybe TRBD1 (6 bases). V was pared by 3 bases and J by 9 bases, with 12 bases between. The CDR3 contains 14 residues. Germline loops: CDR1 SEHNR, CDR2 FQNEAQ (reference sequence).

The count of this clone is one. V usage is TRBV4-3 and J usage is TRBJ1-2; 8 bases agree with TRBD1. CDR3 length: 16 residues. V lost 0 bases and J lost 5; bases outside the gene matches: 8. CDR1 is LGHNA and CDR2 is YSLEER in the germline V gene. CDR3 sequence (DNA): TGCGCCAGCAGCCAAGATCTCCAGGGGGCAGTATATGGCTACACCTTC. Amino acid sequence: CASSQDLQGAVYGYTF.

The gene calls are TRBV7-9 and TRBJ2-6; a possible D gene is TRBD2 (7 bases). This CDR3 is 16 amino acids long. V was clipped by 5 bases and J by 3 bases, with 14 bases between them. Germline CDR1 is SEHNR and CDR2 is FQNEAQ (reference sequence). The CDR3 protein is CASSALGGVGANVLTF. Here the CDR3 DNA reads TGTGCCAGCAGCGCCCTAGGGGGGGTTGGGGCCAACGTCCTGACTTTC.

The chain has TRBV28 and TRBJ2-3; 8 bases fit TRBD1. CDR1 is MDHEN, CDR2 SYDVKM, per germline. V was clipped by 6 bases and J by 3 bases; unmatched bases: 8. The CDR3 is 15 residues long. Here the CDR3 reads CASRTRGRVTDTQYF. DNA of the CDR3: TGTGCCAGCAGGACCAGGGGGCGCGTGACAGATACGCAGTATTTT.

In this sample, this clone turned up a few times. V usage is TRBV5-1 and J usage is TRBJ1-6; D may be TRBD1 (5 bases). Germline CDR1 is SGHRS and CDR2 is YFSETQ. The CDR3 is 15 residues long. V gave up 5 bases and J gave up 4 bases, with 13 bases separating them. The CDR3 DNA follows: TGCGCCAGCAGACGAGGCCAGGGATATAATTCACCCCTCCACTTT. Its protein product is CASRRGQGYNSPLHF.

The J gene is TRBJ1-5, the V gene TRBV6-5; D is possibly TRBD1 (5 bases). The CDR3 is 15 amino acids. V was pared by 0 bases and J by 6 bases, with 12 bases between. Looked up from germline, CDR1 is MNHEY and CDR2 is SVGAGI. In DNA, the CDR3 is TGTGCCAGCAGTTACTCTTCGGGGGGAGGTCAGCCCCAGCATTTT. Translating gives CASSYSSGGGQPQHF.

The V and J genes are TRBV7-2 and TRBJ1-2; 9 positions match TRBD1. The V gene end was trimmed by 5 bases and the J gene end by 4 bases; junction bases not matched to a gene: 8. CDR1 is SGHTA and CDR2 is FQGNSA in the germline V gene. The CDR3 totals 15 residues. The CDR3 loop is CASSPRQGVLYGYTF. CDR3 nucleotide sequence: TGTGCCAGCAGCCCAAGACAGGGGGTCCTCTATGGCTACACCTTC. The full variable domain, with the rest looked up from reference TRBV7-2 and TRBJ1-2, is GAGVSQSPSNKVTEKGKDVELRCDPISGHTALYWYRQSLGQGLEFLIYFQGNSAPDKSGLPSDRFSAERTGGSVSTLTIQRTQQEDSAVYLCASSPRQGVLYGYTFGSGTRLTVV.

The chain employs TRBV18 and TRBJ1-1; TRBD1 agrees at 7 bases. The V segment lost 2 bases and the J segment 3 bases; nucleotides outside the gene matches: 3. This CDR3 has 14 amino acids. Per the germline V gene, CDR1 is KGHSH and CDR2 is LQKENI. The CDR3 spells CASSPEGGDTEAFF. In DNA form, the CDR3 reads TGTGCCAGCTCACCAGAAGGGGGCGACACTGAAGCTTTCTTT.

The chain links TRBV15 to TRBJ1-3; D perhaps matches TRBD1 (5 bases). The CDR3 spans 15 residues. Germline lookup yields CDR1 LNHNV and CDR2 YYDKDF (reference sequence). V lost 5 bases, J lost 2 bases, and 13 bases lay in between. The CDR3 region is CATSSRQTPGNTIYF. In DNA form, the CDR3 reads TGTGCCACCAGCTCCCGACAGACCCCTGGAAACACCATATATTTT.

This clone appeared once. The J gene is TRBJ1-2, the V gene TRBV9; 7 positions agree with TRBD1. Germline CDR1 and CDR2: SGDLS and YYNGEE. The J segment lost 3 bases and the V segment lost 0 bases, leaving 2 bases of the junction unmatched. There are 14 residues in the CDR3. In nucleotides, the CDR3 is TGTGCCAGCAGCGTAGCAGGGGGAGACTATGGCTACACCTTC. Translated, it gives CASSVAGGDYGYTF. The full variable domain, completed using reference TRBV9 and TRBJ1-2, is DSGVTQTPKHLITATGQRVTLRCSPRSGDLSVYWYQQSLDQGLQFLIQYYNGEERAKGNILERFSAQQFPDLHSELNLSSLELGDSALYFCASSVAGGDYGYTFGSGTRLTVV.

The V gene is TRBV27, the J gene TRBJ2-1; TRBD1 matches 8 bases. This CDR3 is 15 amino acids long. The V gene end was trimmed by 2 bases and the J gene end by 8 bases; junction bases not matched to a gene: 8. Per the germline V gene, CDR1 is MNHEY and CDR2 is SMNVEV (reference sequence). Written as DNA, the CDR3 is TGTGCCAGCAGTTTAAAAGGCAGGGGGCGGGATGAGCAGTTCTTC. This translates into CASSLKGRGRDEQFF.

The chain recombines TRBV7-2 with TRBJ2-7, with D tentatively TRBD1 (7 bases). The CDR3 spans 15 residues. The ends were cut back, 1 base at V and 1 base at J, with 11 bases in the middle. The germline V gene has CDR1 SGHTA and CDR2 FQGNSA. The CDR3 region is CASSLEAGGSYEQYF. CDR3 nucleotides: TGTGCCAGCAGCTTAGAGGCAGGGGGGTCCTACGAGCAGTACTTC.

The rearrangement uses TRBV12-3 or TRBV12-4 and TRBJ2-3; no definite D call. The CDR3 is made up of 13 amino acids. Trimming cost V 6 bases and J 0 bases, with 7 bases left between them. The CDR3 DNA sequence: TGTGCCAGCAGCTGGGCTAGCACAGATACGCAGTATTTT. This sequence encodes CASSWASTDTQYF.

The J gene is TRBJ2-1, the V gene TRBV9; the match to TRBD2 covers 10 bases. There are 15 residues in the CDR3. From germline, CDR1 is SGDLS and CDR2 YYNGEE. V shed 3 bases, J shed 0 bases, and the junction held 0 bases outside the gene matches. This chain's CDR3 is CASSGLAGSYNEQFF. DNA of the CDR3: TGTGCCAGCAGCGGACTAGCGGGCTCCTACAATGAGCAGTTCTTC. The full variable domain, rest sourced from reference TRBV9 and TRBJ2-1, is DSGVTQTPKHLITATGQRVTLRCSPRSGDLSVYWYQQSLDQGLQFLIQYYNGEERAKGNILERFSAQQFPDLHSELNLSSLELGDSALYFCASSGLAGSYNEQFFGPGTRLTVL.

This rearrangement joins TRBV27 to TRBJ2-1; 11 bases align to TRBD2. The V gene's germline CDR1 is MNHEY and CDR2 SMNVEV (reference sequence). The CDR3 spans 17 residues. V lost 6 bases to trimming and J lost 3 bases; unmatched junction nucleotides: 10. The CDR3 protein is CASRPVSGGALYNEQFF. CDR3 nucleotides: TGTGCCAGCAGGCCAGTTAGCGGGGGGGCCCTCTACAATGAGCAGTTCTTC.

This rearrangement joins TRBV27 to TRBJ1-3; a possible D gene is TRBD1 (5 bases). CDR1 MNHEY and CDR2 SMNVEV come from the germline V gene (reference sequence). The CDR3 covers 14 residues. V lost 3 bases and J 3 bases, leaving 9 bases between the germline ends. The CDR3 spells CASSFGGSGNTIYF. CDR3 nucleotides: TGTGCCAGCAGTTTCGGGGGGAGTGGAAACACCATATATTTT.

CDR3 residues: CASSKDRNYGYTF. CDR3 in DNA: TGCGCCAGCAGCAAGGACAGGAACTATGGCTACACCTTC. V and J are TRBV5-1 and TRBJ1-2; 7 nucleotides line up with TRBD1. Germline V gives CDR1 SGHRS, CDR2 YFSETQ. With V trimmed by 4 bases and J by 2 bases, 2 bases remained unmatched. The CDR3 is 13 amino acids.

This chain connects TRBV24-1 to TRBJ2-3; D is possibly TRBD1 (5 bases). The CDR3 consists of 16 residues. V gave up 0 bases and J gave up 6 bases, with 15 bases separating them. Germline V lookup: CDR1 KGHDR, CDR2 SFDVKD. The CDR3 DNA follows: TGTGCCACCAGTGATTTGCCTTGGCGGTCAGGGGATACGCAGTATTTT. It specifies CATSDLPWRSGDTQYF.

The chain couples TRBV6-2 or TRBV6-3 to TRBJ1-2; TRBD1 might be the D (6 bases). Germline V gene sequence: CDR1 MNHEY, CDR2 SVGEGT. Trimming took off 5 bases at V and 4 bases at J, with 17 bases between the two ends. The CDR3 is 15 amino acids. For the CDR3, the DNA is TGTGCCAGCAGTAAACCTCAGGGGAGCGGCTATGGCTACACCTTC. Protein sequence: CASSKPQGSGYGYTF.

This clone occurred once. The chain combines TRBV29-1 with TRBJ1-1; perhaps TRBD1 as D (6 bases). CDR1 and CDR2 (germline): SQVTM, ANQGSEA. The CDR3 sequence is 11 residues long. Trimming left V 4 bases short and J 11 bases short, with 14 bases between. In DNA, the CDR3 is TGCAGCGTTGGGAGGGGGGGGCTGGCTTTCTTT. Its translation is CSVGRGGLAFF.

The chain employs TRBV9 and TRBJ2-7; tentatively, D is TRBD1 (5 bases). Trimming cost V 8 bases and J 2 bases, with 11 bases left between them. The germline CDR1 and CDR2 sequences are SGDLS and YYNGEE. The CDR3 spans 12 residues. CDR3 region: CASSGLTYEQYF. In DNA, the CDR3 is TGTGCCAGTTCAGGGTTGACCTACGAGCAGTACTTC.